The clone carrying this T cell receptor (beta chain) showed up many times. The antigen remains unidentified. Trimming left V 4 bases short and J 2 bases short, with 8 bases between. CDR1 and CDR2 (germline): MNHEY, SVGEGT. This CDR3 region has 13 residues. These data come from a study of response to subunit inactivated influenza vaccine. Notes on the study in general: Few new T cells, the authors suggested, are recruited by each seasonal influenza vaccination.

One entry per CDR3 protein results from TCRdb running MiXCR on the RT-PCR reads. The sample lists under 850,000 distinct CDR3 sequences; under 20% were seen once. This receptor was obtained from a man aged 50-60 years who received an inactivated influenza vaccine. The sequences come from PBMCs from blood, collected around 5 days after vaccination. The chain links TRBV6-2 or TRBV6-3 to TRBJ2-5, with D maybe TRBD1 (5 bases). The CDR3 DNA follows: TGTGCCAGCAGTTCGGACATGCAAGAGACCCAGTACTTC. This gives the protein CASSSDMQETQYF.